The clone carrying this T cell receptor beta chain appeared a few times. Its antigen is still unknown. These data are taken from a study of metastatic and nonmetastatic thyroid tumors. The wider study: Blood and tumor or nodule tissue repertoires from malignant and benign thyroid patients were compared.

In the authors' methods: The study built a papillary thyroid cancer distant-metastasis classifier from CDR3 differences across clinicopathological groups. TCRdb reanalyzed the PCR reads via MiXCR. TCRdb's processing, not the authors' own work, is the source of the V and J calls. This sample carries 75,000 to 100,000 clones, roughly 12% of them seen once, and the ten largest clones take over 9%. No treatment of any kind had been given to any patient before thyroid surgery. Study-wide results and limits: A significant increase in TCR beta diversity was reportedly seen in malignant thyroid tumors relative to benign nodules, in blood and tumor.

The CDR3 runs to 15 residues. Germline CDR1 reads MNHNS; CDR2 reads SASEGT. Trimming took 9 bases from V and 9 from J; bases not matched to a gene: 12. This chain joins TRBV6-1 and TRBJ2-1; 12 nucleotides align to TRBD2. Sequencing was done on a sample of blood. This clonotype was sampled from a female donor with papillary thyroid cancer or a benign thyroid nodule (not recorded which). Some clones in this sample may be carry-over from other donors' samples. The CDR3 is CARSRLAGAPREQFF. The CDR3 nucleotides are TGTGCCAGGAGCCGACTAGCGGGAGCGCCCCGTGAGCAGTTCTTC.